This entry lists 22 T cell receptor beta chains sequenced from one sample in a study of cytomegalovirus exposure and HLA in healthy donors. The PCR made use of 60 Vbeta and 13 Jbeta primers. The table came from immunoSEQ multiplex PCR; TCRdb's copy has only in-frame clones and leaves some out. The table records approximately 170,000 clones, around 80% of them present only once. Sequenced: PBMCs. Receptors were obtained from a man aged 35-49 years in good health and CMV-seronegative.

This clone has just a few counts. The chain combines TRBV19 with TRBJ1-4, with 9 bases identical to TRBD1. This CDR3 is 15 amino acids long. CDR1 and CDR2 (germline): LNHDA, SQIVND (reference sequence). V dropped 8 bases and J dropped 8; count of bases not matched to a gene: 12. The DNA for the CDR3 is TGTGCCAGTGGGGACAGGGTGAATCGAGGGGAAAAACTGTTTTTT. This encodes CASGDRVNRGEKLFF.

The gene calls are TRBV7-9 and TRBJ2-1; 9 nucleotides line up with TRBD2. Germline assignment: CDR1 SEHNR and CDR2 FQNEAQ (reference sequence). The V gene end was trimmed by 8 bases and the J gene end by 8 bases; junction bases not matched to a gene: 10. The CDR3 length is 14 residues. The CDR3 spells CASRRGRETDEQFF. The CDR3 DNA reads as TGTGCCAGCCGGCGCGGGAGGGAGACGGATGAGCAGTTCTTC.

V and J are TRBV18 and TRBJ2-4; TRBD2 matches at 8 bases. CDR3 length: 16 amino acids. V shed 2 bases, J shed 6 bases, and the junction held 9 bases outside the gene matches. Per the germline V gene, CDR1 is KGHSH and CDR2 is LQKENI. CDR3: CASSPILAGTSNIQYF. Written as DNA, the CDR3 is TGTGCCAGCTCACCAATTTTAGCGGGAACGTCAAACATTCAGTACTTC.

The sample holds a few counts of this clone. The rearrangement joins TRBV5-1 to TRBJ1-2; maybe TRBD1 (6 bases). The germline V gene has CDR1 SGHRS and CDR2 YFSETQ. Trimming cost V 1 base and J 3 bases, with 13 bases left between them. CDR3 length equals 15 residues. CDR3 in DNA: TGCGCCAGCAGCTTGACCAGGGGTTCGGACTATGGCTACACCTTC. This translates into CASSLTRGSDYGYTF.

The CDR3 nucleotides read TGTGCCAGCAGTGAGGGACTAGCGGGAGGGCAACATACGCAGTATTTT. As protein: CASSEGLAGGQHTQYF. V is TRBV6-1 and J is TRBJ2-3, with 16 bases lining up with TRBD2. This CDR3 has 16 amino acids. The V gene's germline CDR1 is MNHNS and CDR2 SASEGT. The V and J ends lost 3 bases and 7 bases, in that order; junction bases with no gene match: 4.

The CDR3 protein is CASSLAQDSYEQYF. The CDR3 nucleotides read TGTGCCAGCAGCTTAGCCCAGGACTCCTACGAGCAGTACTTC. The chain uses TRBV7-2 and TRBJ2-7; no reliable D call. V lost 0 bases and J 0 bases, leaving 6 bases between the germline ends. The germline V gene has CDR1 SGHTA and CDR2 FQGNSA. The CDR3 loop spans 14 amino acids. Supplemented by reference TRBV7-2 and TRBJ2-7, the full variable domain reads GAGVSQSPSNKVTEKGKDVELRCDPISGHTALYWYRQSLGQGLEFLIYFQGNSAPDKSGLPSDRFSAERTGGSVSTLTIQRTQQEDSAVYLCASSLAQDSYEQYFGPGTRLTVT.

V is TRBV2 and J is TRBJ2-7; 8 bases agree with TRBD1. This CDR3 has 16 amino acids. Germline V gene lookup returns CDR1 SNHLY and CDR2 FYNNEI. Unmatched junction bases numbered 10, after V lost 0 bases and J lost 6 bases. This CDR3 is CASSEAGGTGAVEQYV. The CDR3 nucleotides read TGTGCCAGCAGTGAAGCCGGAGGGACAGGCGCCGTCGAGCAGTACGTC.

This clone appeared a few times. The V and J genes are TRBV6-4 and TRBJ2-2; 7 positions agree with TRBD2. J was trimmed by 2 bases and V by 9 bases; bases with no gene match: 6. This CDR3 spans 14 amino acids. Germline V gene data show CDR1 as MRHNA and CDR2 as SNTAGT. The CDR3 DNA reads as TGTGCCAGTGGGGCTAGCGGAAACACCGGGGAGCTGTTTTTT. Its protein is CASGASGNTGELFF.

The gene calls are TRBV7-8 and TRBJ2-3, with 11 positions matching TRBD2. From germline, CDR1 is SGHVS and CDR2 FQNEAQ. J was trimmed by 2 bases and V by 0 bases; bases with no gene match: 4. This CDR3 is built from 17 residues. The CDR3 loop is CASSLAGLAGPTDTQYF. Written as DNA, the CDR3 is TGTGCCAGCAGCTTAGCAGGACTAGCGGGTCCCACAGATACGCAGTATTTT.

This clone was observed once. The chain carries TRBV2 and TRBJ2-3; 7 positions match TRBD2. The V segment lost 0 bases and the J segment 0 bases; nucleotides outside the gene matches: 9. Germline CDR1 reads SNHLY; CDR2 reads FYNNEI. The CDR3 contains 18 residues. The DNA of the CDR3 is TGTGCCAGCAGTGAAGCGGCCACTAGCGTATCTAGCACAGATACGCAGTATTTT. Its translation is CASSEAATSVSSTDTQYF.

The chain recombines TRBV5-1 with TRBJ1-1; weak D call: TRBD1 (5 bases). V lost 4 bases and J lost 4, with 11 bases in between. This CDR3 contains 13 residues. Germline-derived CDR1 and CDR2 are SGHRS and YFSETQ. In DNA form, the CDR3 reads TGCGCCAGCAGCGCTGGGGGGTCCACTGAAGCTTTCTTT. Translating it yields CASSAGGSTEAFF.

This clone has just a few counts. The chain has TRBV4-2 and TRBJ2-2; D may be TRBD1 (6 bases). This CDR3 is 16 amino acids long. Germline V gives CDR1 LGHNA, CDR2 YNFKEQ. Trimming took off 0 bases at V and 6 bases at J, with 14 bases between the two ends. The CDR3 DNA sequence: TGTGCCAGCAGCCAAGAGGGGACATACCGCCCCGGGGAGCTGTTTTTT. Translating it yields CASSQEGTYRPGELFF.

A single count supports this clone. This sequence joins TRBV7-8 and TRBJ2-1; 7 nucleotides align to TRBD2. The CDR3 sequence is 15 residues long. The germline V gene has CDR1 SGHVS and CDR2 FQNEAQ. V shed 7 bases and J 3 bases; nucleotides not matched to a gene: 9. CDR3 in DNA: TGTGCCAGCATCAGAAGGCGGGAGCTCTACAATGAGCAGTTCTTC. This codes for CASIRRRELYNEQFF.

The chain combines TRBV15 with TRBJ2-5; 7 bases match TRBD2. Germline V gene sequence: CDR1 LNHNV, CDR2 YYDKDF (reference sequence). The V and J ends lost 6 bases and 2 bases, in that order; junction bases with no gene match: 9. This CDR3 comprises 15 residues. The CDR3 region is CATSIQSSGQETQYF. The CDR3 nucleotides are TGTGCCACCAGTATCCAATCTAGCGGACAAGAGACCCAGTACTTC.

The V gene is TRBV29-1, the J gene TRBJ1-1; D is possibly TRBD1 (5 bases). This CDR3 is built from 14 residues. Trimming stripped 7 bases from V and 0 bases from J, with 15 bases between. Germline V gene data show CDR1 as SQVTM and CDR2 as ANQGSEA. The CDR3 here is CSATLDNMNTEAFF. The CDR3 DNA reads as TGCAGCGCGACCCTGGACAATATGAACACTGAAGCTTTCTTT.

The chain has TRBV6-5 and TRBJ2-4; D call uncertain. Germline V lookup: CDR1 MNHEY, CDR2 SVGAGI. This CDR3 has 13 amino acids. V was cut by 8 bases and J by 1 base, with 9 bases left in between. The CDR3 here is CASRDRAKNIQYF. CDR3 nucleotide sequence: TGTGCCAGCCGAGATCGGGCCAAAAACATTCAGTACTTC.

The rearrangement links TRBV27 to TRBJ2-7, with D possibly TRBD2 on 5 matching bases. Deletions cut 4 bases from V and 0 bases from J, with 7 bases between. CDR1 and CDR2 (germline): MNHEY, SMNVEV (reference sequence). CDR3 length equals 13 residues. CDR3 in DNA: TGTGCCAGCAGTTGGCGGGCCTCCTACGAGCAGTACTTC. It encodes CASSWRASYEQYF.

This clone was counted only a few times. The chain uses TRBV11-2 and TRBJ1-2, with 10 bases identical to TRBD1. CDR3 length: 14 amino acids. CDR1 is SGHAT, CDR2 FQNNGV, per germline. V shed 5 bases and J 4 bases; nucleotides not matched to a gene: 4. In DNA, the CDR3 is TGTGCCAGCAGCCCCGGGACAGGGGCCTATGGCTACACCTTC. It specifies CASSPGTGAYGYTF.

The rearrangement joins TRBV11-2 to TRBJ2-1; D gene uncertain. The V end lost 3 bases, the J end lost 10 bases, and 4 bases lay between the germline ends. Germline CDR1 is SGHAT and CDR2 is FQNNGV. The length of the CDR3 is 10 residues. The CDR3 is CASSFEEQFF. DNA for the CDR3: TGTGCCAGCAGCTTTGAGGAGCAGTTCTTC.

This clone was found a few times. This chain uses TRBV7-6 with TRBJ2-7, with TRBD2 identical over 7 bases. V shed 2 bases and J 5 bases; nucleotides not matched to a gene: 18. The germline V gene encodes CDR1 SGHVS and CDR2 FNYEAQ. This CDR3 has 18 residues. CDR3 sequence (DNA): TGTGCCAGCAGCTTAAAGTGGACGGGAGGACCCCCGGGTCACGAGCAGTACTTC. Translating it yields CASSLKWTGGPPGHEQYF. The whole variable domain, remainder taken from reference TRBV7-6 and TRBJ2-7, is GAGVSQSPRYKVTKRGQDVALRCDPISGHVSLYWYRQALGQGPEFLTYFNYEAQQDKSGLPNDRFSAERPEGSISTLTIQRTEQRDSAMYRCASSLKWTGGPPGHEQYFGPGTRLTVT.

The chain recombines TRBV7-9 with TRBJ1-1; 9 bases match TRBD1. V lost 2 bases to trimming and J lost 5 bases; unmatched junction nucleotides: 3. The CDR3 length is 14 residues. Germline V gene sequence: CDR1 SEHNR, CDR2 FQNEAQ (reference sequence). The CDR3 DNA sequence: TGTGCCAGCAGCTTAACAGGGGGCGTAACTGAAGCTTTCTTT. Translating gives CASSLTGGVTEAFF.

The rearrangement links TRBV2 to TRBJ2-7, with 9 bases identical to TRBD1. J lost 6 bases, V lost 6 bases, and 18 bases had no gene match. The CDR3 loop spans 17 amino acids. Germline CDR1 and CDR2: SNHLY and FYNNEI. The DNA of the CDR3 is TGTGCCAGCAGGGCCACCTCGGGACAGGGCCTGGACGGCGAGCAGTACTTC. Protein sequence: CASRATSGQGLDGEQYF.